The entry below describes one TCR beta chain. CDR3 length: 12 residues. Germline V gene lookup returns CDR1 LNHNV and CDR2 YYDKDF (reference sequence). V was shortened by 0 bases and J by 7 bases, with 4 bases between the two germline ends. The authors reverse transcribed about 0.45 to 1 ug RNA with random hexamers. Each CDR3 protein is one row after TCRdb ran MiXCR on the immunoSEQ multiplex PCR reads. Among more than 150,000 distinct CDR3 sequences listed, 95% to 97% were seen once. This specimen belongs to a study of CD8 T cells in Susac syndrome. Study summary: Sequenced Susac syndrome patients included roughly six with clinically active disease and under 10 in remission. The Susac syndrome patients were therapy-naive, on corticosteroids, or on intravenous immunoglobulin alone at blood draw.

The V call is TRBV15, the J call TRBJ1-5; D remains ambiguous. Sequences were obtained from CD4+ T cells from PBMCs. The origin of this receptor is a human donor with Susac syndrome. In DNA form, the CDR3 reads TGTGCCACCAGCAGAGATCGACAGCCCCAGCATTTT. This codes for CATSRDRQPQHF.